Presented here are 15 T cell receptor beta chains from one specimen sequenced in a study of identical twins. One entry per CDR3 protein results from TCRdb running MiXCR on the 5' RACE reads. Among 450,000 or so distinct CDR3 sequences, 14% were seen once, and the ten largest hold 0.95% to 1%. These same records also appear under a second study, on yellow fever vaccine responses in identical twins.

Material for sequencing was CD4+ T cells sorted from blood. These receptors originate from a woman aged 18-29 years in good health.

This clonotype came up a few times. This rearrangement joins TRBV12-3 or TRBV12-4 to TRBJ2-5; TRBD1 might be the D (5 bases). V was shortened by 6 bases and J by 4 bases, with 21 bases between the two germline ends. The CDR3 consists of 16 residues. CDR3 amino acids: CASRVGATVGRETQYF. CDR3 DNA: TGTGCCAGCAGGGTAGGGGCGACGGTGGGTAGAGAGACCCAGTACTTC.

About this clonotype itself: Mismatch with germline at one junction end may stem from a read error. This chain joins TRBV7-7 and TRBJ2-1; no definite D call. The germline V gene encodes CDR1 SSHAT and CDR2 FNYEAQ (reference sequence). The CDR3 consists of 14 residues. The CDR3: CASSFGGDYNEQFF. The CDR3 coding sequence is TGTGCTAGCAGCTTCGGCGGTGACTACAATGAGCAGTTCTTC.

This clonotype was counted between two and nine times. The V and J genes are TRBV21-1 and TRBJ2-3; the D call in the table, TRBD2, was not verified against the DNA. TRBV21-1 is annotated as a pseudogene. The CDR3 contains 18 residues. The DNA for the CDR3 is TGTGCCAGCAGCAGCAAACGGGTAGGAAGTAGCGGGTTTGATACGCAGTATTTT. Translating gives CASSSKRVGSSGFDTQYF.

V is TRBV20-1 and J is TRBJ2-5; the D gene is possibly TRBD1 (5 bases). V lost 3 bases, J lost 0 bases, and 8 bases lay in between. This CDR3 has 13 residues. Germline assignment: CDR1 DFQATT and CDR2 SNEGSKA (reference sequence). The CDR3 is CSASYRNQETQYF. The CDR3 DNA reads as TGCAGTGCTAGCTACAGGAACCAAGAGACCCAGTACTTC.

V usage is TRBV20-1 and J usage is TRBJ1-6, with 9 bases fitting TRBD1. The CDR3 loop spans 14 amino acids. Germline lookup yields CDR1 DFQATT and CDR2 SNEGSKA (reference sequence). V shed 1 base, J shed 9 bases, and the junction held 4 bases outside the gene matches. CDR3 sequence reads: CSARVTGGGSPLHF. In DNA, the CDR3 is TGCAGTGCTAGAGTAACAGGGGGCGGTTCACCCCTCCACTTT.

This clonotype has just a few counts. The genes are TRBV6-1 and TRBJ1-1; 9 bases fit TRBD1. This CDR3 comprises 14 residues. With 7 bases clipped from V and 1 base from J, the junction kept 4 bases outside the gene matches. Germline V gene sequence: CDR1 MNHNS, CDR2 SASEGT. DNA for the CDR3: TGTGCCAGCACTGGGACAGGGCGGAACACTGAAGCTTTCTTT. Protein product: CASTGTGRNTEAFF.

This chain links TRBV28 with TRBJ1-3; 7 nucleotides line up with TRBD1. CDR1 is MDHEN and CDR2 is SYDVKM in the germline V gene. V shed 3 bases, J shed 0 bases, and the junction held 11 bases outside the gene matches. The CDR3 covers 18 residues. CDR3 nucleotides: TGTGCCAGCAGTTTTCCCCGGGCAGGGGGTATCTCTGGAAACACCATATATTTT. Translating it yields CASSFPRAGGISGNTIYF.

This clonotype was seen only a few times. The chain recombines TRBV7-3 with TRBJ1-2, with 7 nucleotides matching TRBD1. Germline loops: CDR1 SGHTA, CDR2 FQGTGA. The CDR3 consists of 15 residues. V was clipped by 6 bases and J by 6 bases; unmatched bases: 13. The CDR3 is CASRFLGGDIHGYTF. The CDR3 coding sequence is TGTGCCAGCAGGTTCCTAGGGGGCGACATACATGGCTACACCTTC.

The chain has TRBV5-1 and TRBJ2-7; 9 bases agree with TRBD2. With V trimmed by 4 bases and J by 4 bases, 6 bases remained unmatched. Germline V gene lookup returns CDR1 SGHRS and CDR2 YFSETQ. This CDR3 is 14 amino acids long. Here the CDR3 DNA reads TGCGCCAGCAGCATGGTAGCGGGGGAGTACGAGCAGTACTTC. This gives the protein CASSMVAGEYEQYF.

This clonotype was observed many times. The chain combines TRBV29-1 with TRBJ2-5; 7 nucleotides match TRBD1. V lost 3 bases and J lost 7; bases outside the gene matches: 11. The CDR3 has 14 residues. Germline CDR1 and CDR2: SQVTM and ANQGSEA. CDR3 amino acids: CSVDTHDRVGTQYF. Here the CDR3 DNA reads TGCAGCGTTGACACACACGACAGGGTCGGGACCCAGTACTTC.

The gene calls are TRBV9 and TRBJ2-6, with a possible D match to TRBD1 (6 bases). CDR3 length equals 16 residues. Trimming took 3 bases from V and 2 from J, leaving 12 bases between them. Per germline, CDR1 SGDLS and CDR2 YYNGEE. The CDR3 sequence is CASSAHRVTGANVLTF. CDR3 nucleotides: TGTGCCAGCAGCGCCCACAGGGTGACTGGGGCCAACGTCCTGACTTTC.

A few counts support this clonotype. As DNA, the CDR3 is TGCGCCAGCAGCCGAGACTCCGGGACATTAGACAATGAGCAGTTCTTC. Encoded protein: CASSRDSGTLDNEQFF. V gene TRBV4-1 combines with J gene TRBJ2-1; possible D gene TRBD1, 6 bases. V gave up 4 bases and J gave up 5 bases, with 18 bases separating them. The CDR3 has 16 residues. The V gene's germline CDR1 is MGHRA and CDR2 YSYEKL.

This clonotype was seen a handful of times. V usage is TRBV28 and J usage is TRBJ2-1; D is possibly TRBD1 (6 bases). V dropped 5 bases and J dropped 0 bases, with 8 bases sitting between them. This CDR3 is 14 amino acids long. CDR1 and CDR2 from the germline V gene are MDHEN and SYDVKM. The CDR3 region is CASSQDSSYNEQFF. The DNA of the CDR3 is TGTGCCAGCAGTCAGGACAGCTCCTACAATGAGCAGTTCTTC.

The CDR3 bases are TGCAGCGTCAGGGCGGGGGGCAACGAGCAGTACTTC. It specifies CSVRAGGNEQYF. V usage is TRBV29-1 and J usage is TRBJ2-7; 8 nucleotides line up with TRBD2. The CDR3 has 12 amino acids. The trim removed 6 bases at V and 5 bases at J, leaving 6 bases unmatched. Germline V gives CDR1 SQVTM, CDR2 ANQGSEA.

This clonotype was observed a few times. The chain joins TRBV18 to TRBJ2-3; D may be TRBD2 (5 bases). CDR1 is KGHSH, CDR2 LQKENI, per germline. This CDR3 spans 15 amino acids. V was shortened by 2 bases and J by 3 bases, with 12 bases between the two germline ends. CDR3 sequence (DNA): TGTGCCAGCTCACCAAGCCCTACGGGGACAGATACGCAGTATTTT. Its translation is CASSPSPTGTDTQYF.